Shown below are 3 T cell receptor beta chains from a single sample sequenced in a study of blood T cell repertoires in COVID-19. The repertoire was sequenced with immunoSEQ multiplex PCR; TCRdb's copy has only in-frame clones and lacks some. In the table there are about 300,000 clones, 86% of which are singletons. The material sequenced was peripheral blood. The receptors stem from a woman aged 50 to 60 with acute or convalescent COVID-19.

DNA of the CDR3: TGTGCCAGCACACAGTTCGGAAACACCATATATTTT. Residues: CASTQFGNTIYF. The chain combines TRBV7-9 with TRBJ1-3; no clear D. Germline CDR1 reads SEHNR; CDR2 reads FQNEAQ (reference sequence). The CDR3 runs to 12 residues. V was cut by 7 bases and J by 4 bases, with 8 bases left in between.

The chain uses TRBV5-1 and TRBJ2-7; a weak D match, TRBD1 (5 bases). V gave up 6 bases and J gave up 9 bases, with 13 bases separating them. Germline V CDR1 and CDR2: SGHRS, YFSETQ. The CDR3 sequence is 11 residues long. CDR3 coding DNA: TGCGCCAGCATTGTGGGGCCTGGGCAGTACTTC. It is translated as CASIVGPGQYF.

This clone is a singleton in its sample. J is TRBJ1-2 and V is TRBV29-1; 10 bases match TRBD1. Trimming at V came to 0 bases and at J to 3 bases, leaving 4 bases not matched to a gene. The CDR3 consists of 15 residues. In germline, CDR1 is SQVTM, CDR2 ANQGSEA. CDR3 in amino acids: CSVEDGTGAYYGYTF. The CDR3 DNA sequence: TGCAGCGTTGAAGATGGGACAGGGGCGTACTATGGCTACACCTTC.